This entry describes one T cell receptor beta chain. The entry originates in a study of control samples from healthy donors and cancer patients. CDR3 length: 12 residues. Trimming took off 3 bases at V and 4 bases at J, with 6 bases between the two ends. Germline V gene sequence: CDR1 SGHVS, CDR2 FNYEAQ. Method: immunoSEQ multiplex PCR; TCRdb's copy keeps in-frame clones and lacks some. The sample lists around 90,000 clones; around four fifths were seen once. Source material: blood. This TCR was sampled from a man aged 25 to 40 in good health. The chain employs TRBV7-6 and TRBJ1-2, with D uncertain. CDR3 protein: CASSLDGYGYTF. Written as DNA, the CDR3 is TGTGCCAGCAGCTTGGACGGCTATGGCTACACCTTC.